This T cell receptor beta chain was recovered during a study of cytomegalovirus exposure and HLA in healthy donors. The CDR3 is made up of 17 amino acids. Deletions cut 5 bases from V and 0 bases from J, with 19 bases between. Germline CDR1 and CDR2: SSHAT and FNYEAQ (reference sequence). The PCR contained 60 Vbeta and 13 Jbeta primers. Profiled with immunoSEQ multiplex PCR; TCRdb holds only in-frame clones, not every one. The sample lists around 100,000 clones; 67% were seen once. Remarks on this clone: As yet, its antigen is unknown.

Study-wide results and limits: Previous analysis showed most TCR beta V segments were productive about 87% or about 30% of the time. Reportedly, fewer N-insertions than the approximately 690-donor mean appeared in an Asian-associated ancestry cluster in a later analysis. Cytomegalovirus-associated status was assigned to some 160 TCR beta chains.

This clonotype was sampled from a young man in good health and CMV-seronegative. Input material: PBMCs. The gene calls are TRBV7-7 and TRBJ1-1, with D possibly being TRBD1 (6 bases). CDR3 DNA: TGTGCCAGCAGCCCATACAGGGATGGACCGGTGAACACTGAAGCTTTCTTT. It is translated as CASSPYRDGPVNTEAFF.